These 26 T cell receptor beta chains came from one sample sequenced in a study of T cell responses to AZD1222 COVID-19 vaccine. The repertoire was sequenced with immunoSEQ multiplex PCR; TCRdb's copy has only in-frame clones and lacks some. Among around 100,000 clones listed, about 85% were seen once. Sequences were derived from peripheral blood, sampled 28 days after the second AZD1222 dose. The receptors here all came from an adult who received the AZD1222 COVID-19 vaccine.

The rearrangement joins TRBV3-1 (or the pseudogene TRBV3-2) to TRBJ2-5; D may correspond to TRBD1 or TRBD2 (5 bases each). V lost 4 bases, J lost 2 bases, and 8 bases lay in between. Germline V CDR1 and CDR2: LGHDT, YNNKEL (reference sequence). This CDR3 region has 13 residues. This CDR3 reads CASSPGLQETQYF. DNA of the CDR3: TGTGCCAGCAGCCCGGGGCTACAAGAGACCCAGTACTTC.

The gene calls are TRBV6-5 and TRBJ1-5; the D gene is possibly TRBD1 (5 bases). The CDR3 spans 15 residues. Germline loops: CDR1 MNHEY, CDR2 SVGAGI. The V gene lost 0 bases and the J gene lost 6 bases, with 12 bases spanning the gap. CDR3 sequence reads: CASSYSSGGGQPQHF. The CDR3 DNA reads TGTGCCAGCAGTTACTCGAGCGGGGGAGGTCAGCCCCAGCATTTT.

The gene calls are TRBV28 and TRBJ2-5; tentatively, D is TRBD1 or TRBD2 (5 bases each). Trimming removed 3 bases from V and 4 bases from J, with 12 bases in between. CDR1 MDHEN and CDR2 SYDVKM come from the germline V gene. There are 14 residues in the CDR3. The DNA for the CDR3 is TGTGCCAGCAGTTTGCCCGAGGGGCGAGAGACCCAGTACTTC. As protein: CASSLPEGRETQYF.

This sequence joins TRBV13 and TRBJ2-1; TRBD2 matches at 11 bases. CDR3 size: 16 residues. Germline CDR1 and CDR2: PRHDT and FYEKMQ (reference sequence). The V segment lost 5 bases and the J segment 0 bases; nucleotides outside the gene matches: 3. The CDR3 region is CASSIAGGNSYNEQFF. Written as DNA, the CDR3 is TGTGCCAGCAGCATAGCGGGAGGGAACTCCTACAATGAGCAGTTCTTC.

The rearrangement uses TRBV18 and TRBJ2-3; 9 positions agree with TRBD2. Germline CDR1 and CDR2: KGHSH and LQKENI. The CDR3 is 16 residues long. After removal of 4 bases from V and 1 base from J, the junction contained 6 bases not matched to a gene. CDR3 protein: CASSLYSGRGTDTQYF. The CDR3 DNA is TGTGCCAGCTCACTTTATAGCGGGAGAGGCACAGATACGCAGTATTTT.

The rearrangement uses TRBV11-2 and TRBJ1-1; D might be TRBD1 (5 bases). V lost 8 bases to trimming and J lost 8 bases, with 21 bases between them. There are 14 residues in the CDR3. CDR1 and CDR2 (germline): SGHAT, FQNNGV. The CDR3 is CASGHGTGQFEAFF. CDR3 nucleotide sequence: TGTGCCAGCGGACACGGGACGGGGCAATTCGAAGCTTTCTTT.

The CDR3 nucleotides are TGTGCCAGCAGCGGGGGGACTAGCGGGATCTACGAGCAGTACTTC. Its translation is CASSGGTSGIYEQYF. V is TRBV2 and J is TRBJ2-7, with 13 bases that match TRBD2. V dropped 6 bases and J dropped 3; count of bases not matched to a gene: 5. This CDR3 is 15 amino acids long. Germline V lookup: CDR1 SNHLY, CDR2 FYNNEI.

This sequence joins TRBV5-5 and TRBJ1-4; 7 nucleotides align to TRBD1. Trimming removed 3 bases from V and 3 bases from J; junction bases left unmatched: 5. Germline CDR1 and CDR2: SGHKS and YYEKEE (reference sequence). The CDR3 contains 15 residues. The CDR3: CASSWRGQPNEKLFF. The CDR3 bases are TGTGCCAGCAGCTGGAGGGGACAGCCTAATGAAAAACTGTTTTTT.

As regards this clone: A much larger clonotype is one base distant, so this may be a read error. CDR3 sequence reads: CASSQFSYGQYF. DNA of the CDR3: TGTGCCAGCAGCCAATTTTCCTACGGGCAGTACTTC. This chain joins TRBV3-1 (or the pseudogene TRBV3-2) and TRBJ2-7; D is unclear. CDR1 and CDR2 (germline): LGHDT, YNNKEL (reference sequence). This CDR3 spans 12 amino acids.

The CDR3 nucleotides read TGTGCCAGCTCACCGTTGGCAGGTGACACAGATACGCAGTATTTT. Protein product: CASSPLAGDTDTQYF. This chain joins TRBV18 and TRBJ2-3; D is unresolved. From germline, CDR1 is KGHSH and CDR2 LQKENI. V gave up 3 bases and J gave up 2 bases, with 12 bases separating them. This CDR3 comprises 15 residues.

This clone was counted a single time. V gene TRBV24-1 combines with J gene TRBJ2-3; 7 nucleotides line up with TRBD2. Germline CDR1 reads KGHDR; CDR2 reads SFDVKD. The CDR3 runs 16 residues. The V gene end was trimmed by 5 bases and the J gene end by 0 bases; junction bases not matched to a gene: 7. The CDR3: CATSARTRWSTDTQYF. CDR3 sequence (DNA): TGTGCCACCAGTGCAAGGACTAGATGGAGCACAGATACGCAGTATTTT.

The V call is TRBV11-2, the J call TRBJ2-4; no reliable D call. With 5 bases removed from V and 4 bases from J, the gap between germline ends came to 18 bases. Germline lookup yields CDR1 SGHAT and CDR2 FQNNGV. This CDR3 contains 16 residues. This CDR3 is CASSLQSQQMKNIQYF. CDR3 bases: TGTGCCAGCAGCCTACAGAGCCAGCAGATGAAAAACATTCAGTACTTC.

V is TRBV7-9 and J is TRBJ2-2; no firm D call. The germline gives CDR1 SEHNR, CDR2 FQNEAQ (reference sequence). The CDR3 has 14 residues. With 1 base removed from V and 1 base from J, the gap between germline ends came to 4 bases. The CDR3: CASSLGRNTGELFF. The CDR3 bases are TGTGCCAGCAGCTTAGGCAGGAACACCGGGGAGCTGTTTTTT.

The chain is built from TRBV27 and TRBJ2-7; 10 nucleotides agree with TRBD2. Germline V CDR1 and CDR2: MNHEY, SMNVEV (reference sequence). The CDR3 consists of 15 residues. The ends lost 5 bases at V and 5 bases at J; junction bases unmatched: 9. In DNA form, the CDR3 reads TGTGCCAGCAGTCTCCTGACTAGCGGGCCAAACGAGCAGTACTTC. This encodes CASSLLTSGPNEQYF.

This chain links TRBV7-9 with TRBJ1-3, with D uncertain. CDR3 length: 15 residues. With 3 bases removed from V and 1 base from J, the gap between germline ends came to 10 bases. Germline loops: CDR1 SEHNR, CDR2 FQNEAQ (reference sequence). CDR3 sequence reads: CASSFLSGSGNTIYF. For the CDR3, the DNA is TGTGCCAGCAGCTTTCTTTCGGGTTCTGGAAACACCATATATTTT.

The V call is TRBV6-2 or TRBV6-3, the J call TRBJ1-2, with D uncertain. The germline V gene encodes CDR1 MNHEY and CDR2 SVGEGT. CDR3 length: 14 amino acids. V lost 5 bases and J 8 bases, leaving 18 bases between the germline ends. Here the CDR3 DNA reads TGTGCCAGCAGTCACAAGGTGGGCCACTCGGGCTACACCTTC. Its translation: CASSHKVGHSGYTF.

By sample fraction, this clone is medium-sized (0.01 to 0.1%). The chain has TRBV9 and TRBJ1-1, with a weak D call TRBD1 (6 bases). V was shortened by 3 bases and J by 1 base, with 13 bases between the two germline ends. This CDR3 contains 15 residues. Germline V lookup: CDR1 SGDLS, CDR2 YYNGEE. The CDR3 DNA follows: TGTGCCAGCAGCGAGGCCGGGACACAGAACACTGAAGCTTTCTTT. This sequence encodes CASSEAGTQNTEAFF.

The J gene is TRBJ1-5, the V gene TRBV2; no clear D. The CDR3 runs 14 residues. The germline CDR1 and CDR2 sequences are SNHLY and FYNNEI. Trimming stripped 7 bases from V and 0 bases from J, with 10 bases between. In DNA form, the CDR3 reads TGTGCCAGCAAGGGCAGAGATAGCAATCAGCCCCAGCATTTT. Protein product: CASKGRDSNQPQHF. Drawing the rest from reference TRBV2 and TRBJ1-5, the complete variable domain is EPEVTQTPSHQVTQMGQEVILRCVPISNHLYFYWYRQILGQKVEFLVSFYNNEISEKSEIFDDQFSVERPDGSNFTLKIRSTKLEDSAMYFCASKGRDSNQPQHFGDGTRLSIL.

The J gene is TRBJ2-1, the V gene TRBV27; perhaps TRBD2 as D (6 bases). The CDR3 loop spans 16 amino acids. Trimming removed 0 bases from V and 4 bases from J, with 13 bases in between. In germline, CDR1 is MNHEY, CDR2 SMNVEV (reference sequence). CDR3 loop: CASSLSGGMIYNEQFF. CDR3 DNA: TGTGCCAGCAGTTTATCCGGAGGGATGATATACAATGAGCAGTTCTTC.

This clone has just one count. The chain recombines TRBV7-6 with TRBJ1-4; 7 bases align to TRBD1. The length of the CDR3 is 17 residues. The germline gives CDR1 SGHVS, CDR2 FNYEAQ. V lost 5 bases to trimming and J lost 10 bases; unmatched junction nucleotides: 19. For the CDR3, the DNA is TGTGCCAGCAGCCCAATCATTATCCGGGACAGCTCGGGAAAACTGTTTTTT. Amino acid sequence: CASSPIIIRDSSGKLFF.

The rearrangement links TRBV28 to TRBJ1-2; D is undetermined. With 2 bases removed from V and 0 bases from J, the gap between germline ends came to 7 bases. Germline CDR1 is MDHEN and CDR2 is SYDVKM. The CDR3 spans 14 residues. As DNA, the CDR3 is TGTGCCAGCAGTTTAGGGATATCTAACTATGGCTACACCTTC. It translates to CASSLGISNYGYTF.

V and J are TRBV15 and TRBJ1-5; D remains unclear. Germline CDR1 is LNHNV and CDR2 is YYDKDF (reference sequence). V was cut by 3 bases and J by 6 bases, with 6 bases left in between. CDR3 size: 12 residues. CDR3 nucleotides: TGTGCCACCAGCAGGAACTCTCAGCCCCAGCATTTT. Protein: CATSRNSQPQHF.

This chain uses TRBV4-1 with TRBJ2-5, with D possibly matching TRBD1 (6 bases). Trimming took 8 bases from V and 3 from J, leaving 16 bases between them. Per the germline V gene, CDR1 is MGHRA and CDR2 is YSYEKL. The CDR3 runs to 14 residues. The CDR3 coding sequence is TGCGCCAGCGCCGCTCGGACAGCCGAAGAGACCCAGTACTTC. Translation: CASAARTAEETQYF.

V and J are TRBV9 and TRBJ2-3; D is unresolved. Trimming took off 3 bases at V and 1 base at J, with 9 bases between the two ends. Germline loops: CDR1 SGDLS, CDR2 YYNGEE. The CDR3 spans 14 residues. For the CDR3, the DNA is TGTGCCAGCAGCGAGGTGGCGGGCACAGATACGCAGTATTTT. Translating gives CASSEVAGTDTQYF.

The chain joins TRBV28 to TRBJ2-7; the D gene is possibly TRBD1 (6 bases). Germline V lookup: CDR1 MDHEN, CDR2 SYDVKM. Between the trimmed V and J ends, which lost 6 bases and 6 bases, there was a span of 15 bases. The CDR3 totals 13 residues. The CDR3 DNA reads TGTGCCAGCAGCTCCGCAGGGGTTGGCGAGCAGTACTTC. It encodes CASSSAGVGEQYF.

This clone turned up a few times. The chain has TRBV6-5 and TRBJ1-2; TRBD1 might be the D (6 bases). CDR3 length: 14 residues. Between the trimmed V and J ends, which lost 6 bases and 5 bases, there was a span of 16 bases. CDR1 MNHEY and CDR2 SVGAGI come from the germline V gene. The CDR3, as DNA: TGTGCCAGCAGCACAGGGACGGGAAGATATGGCTACACCTTC. This translates into CASSTGTGRYGYTF.